Each of the 20 T cell receptor beta chains below was sequenced from the same sample in a study of beta chain features in type 1 diabetes. The whole isolated RNA underwent reverse transcription, so sequencing captured expressed TCRB transcripts. TCRdb's copy holds only in-frame clones and misses some; the assay was immunoSEQ multiplex PCR. The table shows about 40,000 clones, with around 45% occurring only once. Input material: central memory CD4+ T cells from blood. These receptors were obtained from a woman younger than 35 in good health.

This sequence joins TRBV6-6 and TRBJ1-4; possibly TRBD1 for D (5 bases). The CDR3 runs 15 residues. From germline, CDR1 is MNHNY and CDR2 SVGAGI (reference sequence). Trimming removed 6 bases at V and 7 bases at J, with 18 bases between. The CDR3 loop reads CASSSLGGSSEKLFF. CDR3 in DNA: TGTGCCAGCAGCTCCCTGGGGGGGTCTAGTGAAAAACTGTTTTTT.

V and J are TRBV18 and TRBJ1-2, with D unresolved. The V gene lost 5 bases and the J gene lost 6 bases, with 10 bases spanning the gap. The germline CDR1 and CDR2 sequences are KGHSH and LQKENI. The CDR3 spans 12 residues. The CDR3 sequence is CASSEYTDGYTF. CDR3 DNA: TGTGCCAGCTCAGAATACACCGATGGCTACACCTTC.

The rearrangement uses TRBV5-6 and TRBJ1-1, with a possible D match to TRBD1 (6 bases). In germline, CDR1 is SGHDT, CDR2 YYEEEE. CDR3 length: 13 amino acids. The V end lost 8 bases, the J end lost 1 base, and 12 bases lay between the germline ends. This CDR3 reads CASTGRWNTEAFF. As DNA, the CDR3 is TGTGCCAGTACAGGGCGGTGGAACACTGAAGCTTTCTTT.

In this sample, this clone turned up a few times. The chain recombines TRBV6-6 with TRBJ2-3, with D maybe TRBD1 (5 bases). The V end lost 7 bases, the J end lost 3 bases, and 11 bases lay between the germline ends. The germline CDR1 and CDR2 sequences are MNHNY and SVGAGI (reference sequence). The CDR3 consists of 13 residues. CDR3 protein: CASNARVTDTQYF. The DNA for the CDR3 is TGTGCCAGCAACGCCAGGGTAACAGATACGCAGTATTTT.

The V call is TRBV19, the J call TRBJ2-1; 11 bases line up with TRBD2. V was clipped by 6 bases and J by 4 bases; unmatched bases: 8. Looked up from germline, CDR1 is LNHDA and CDR2 is SQIVND (reference sequence). This CDR3 has 16 amino acids. This CDR3 is CASSPTSGGSYNEQFF. CDR3 nucleotide sequence: TGTGCCAGTAGCCCCACTAGCGGGGGCTCATACAATGAGCAGTTCTTC.

This clone was picked up a small number of times. The V and J genes are TRBV10-2 and TRBJ1-1; D might be TRBD1 (5 bases). The germline CDR1 and CDR2 sequences are WSHSY and SAAADI. The CDR3 loop spans 15 amino acids. Trimming left V 0 bases short and J 3 bases short, with 11 bases between. The CDR3 sequence is CASSESDILHTEAFF. The CDR3 DNA is TGCGCCAGCAGTGAGTCGGACATCCTTCACACTGAAGCTTTCTTT.

The chain carries TRBV2 and TRBJ1-2; D is undetermined. Germline-derived CDR1 and CDR2 are SNHLY and FYNNEI. The ends were cut back, 0 bases at V and 7 bases at J, with 9 bases in the middle. This CDR3 is 13 amino acids long. In nucleotides, the CDR3 is TGTGCCAGCAGTGAAGCGCTTCGGGGTGGCTACACCTTC. Translating gives CASSEALRGGYTF.

This clone turned up a few times. The genes are TRBV19 and TRBJ1-2, with D hard to call. The V end lost 3 bases, the J end lost 0 bases, and 8 bases lay between the germline ends. This CDR3 is 14 amino acids long. CDR1 and CDR2 from the germline V gene are LNHDA and SQIVND (reference sequence). The CDR3 spells CASSIRHANYGYTF. In DNA form, the CDR3 reads TGTGCCAGTAGTATCAGGCACGCTAACTATGGCTACACCTTC.

The rearrangement links TRBV5-6 to TRBJ2-5; TRBD2 is a possible D gene (6 bases). The CDR3 length is 15 residues. Germline CDR1 is SGHDT and CDR2 is YYEEEE. The V and J ends lost 4 bases and 4 bases respectively, with 17 bases between them. The DNA of the CDR3 is TGTGCCAGCAGCGCCCTAGGAGCGGGCGGAGAGACCCAGTACTTC. Amino acids: CASSALGAGGETQYF.

The chain carries TRBV10-1 and TRBJ2-5; 11 bases agree with TRBD2. This CDR3 contains 17 residues. With V trimmed by 4 bases and J by 1 base, 8 bases remained unmatched. Germline V CDR1 and CDR2: WNHNN, SYGVQD (reference sequence). The CDR3 sequence: CASSVGVLAGGQETQYF. The CDR3 DNA reads TGCGCCAGCAGTGTCGGGGTCCTAGCGGGGGGCCAAGAGACCCAGTACTTC.

This clone has just a few counts. CDR3 amino acids: CASRPQSTDTQYF. CDR3 in DNA: TGTGCCAGCAGGCCCCAGAGCACAGATACGCAGTATTTT. This rearrangement joins TRBV7-9 to TRBJ2-3; D is undetermined. CDR1 is SEHNR and CDR2 is FQNEAQ in the germline V gene (reference sequence). The CDR3 consists of 13 residues. Between the trimmed V and J ends, which lost 6 bases and 0 bases, there was a span of 7 bases.

The chain couples TRBV4-1 to TRBJ1-2; D gene uncertain. This CDR3 is 15 amino acids long. V was cut by 1 base and J by 3 bases, with 12 bases left in between. Germline values: CDR1 MGHRA, CDR2 YSYEKL. CDR3 amino acids: CASSQVGRPDYGYTF. CDR3 nucleotides: TGCGCCAGCAGCCAAGTGGGGAGGCCCGACTATGGCTACACCTTC.

The J gene is TRBJ2-3, the V gene TRBV27, with a weak D call TRBD1 (6 bases). This CDR3 has 13 amino acids. From germline, CDR1 is MNHEY and CDR2 SMNVEV (reference sequence). V lost 8 bases and J lost 4, with 13 bases in between. CDR3 nucleotide sequence: TGTGCCAGCTCTTTCACAGGGTCAGATACGCAGTATTTT. Translated: CASSFTGSDTQYF.

This clone has a single count. The gene calls are TRBV19 and TRBJ1-2, with D uncertain. Germline values: CDR1 LNHDA, CDR2 SQIVND (reference sequence). The germline V and J ends were trimmed by 6 bases and 6 bases, with 17 bases remaining between them. CDR3 length: 14 residues. The DNA for the CDR3 is TGTGCCAGTAGAGTCCCGGGGAAGAAGCATGGCTACACCTTC. It translates to CASRVPGKKHGYTF.

V and J are TRBV29-1 and TRBJ2-2; TRBD1 might be the D (6 bases). Looked up from germline, CDR1 is SQVTM and CDR2 is ANQGSEA. The V gene lost 7 bases and the J gene lost 8 bases, with 26 bases spanning the gap. CDR3 length equals 16 residues. DNA of the CDR3: TGCAGCGCAGGGACATTGACCGGAACGAGCCCTGGGGAGCTGTTTTTT. Its translation: CSAGTLTGTSPGELFF.

This clone appeared a few times. The chain employs TRBV9 and TRBJ2-3, with a tentative D call TRBD2 (6 bases). The germline V and J ends were trimmed by 2 bases and 8 bases, with 18 bases remaining between them. This CDR3 contains 15 residues. Germline V gene sequence: CDR1 SGDLS, CDR2 YYNGEE. CDR3 loop: CASSVEGGAVATQYF. The CDR3 nucleotides are TGTGCCAGCAGCGTGGAGGGCGGGGCGGTGGCTACGCAGTATTTT.

This sequence joins TRBV5-1 and TRBJ1-2; 7 bases agree with TRBD1. Germline assignment: CDR1 SGHRS and CDR2 YFSETQ. This CDR3 contains 15 residues. V lost 4 bases and J lost 4; bases outside the gene matches: 10. CDR3: CASSRSQQGTYGYTF. CDR3 nucleotide sequence: TGCGCCAGCAGCCGTAGTCAACAGGGGACCTATGGCTACACCTTC.

This clone was seen a few times. The chain combines TRBV10-3 with TRBJ2-1; 13 positions match TRBD2. This CDR3 spans 15 amino acids. CDR1 and CDR2 from the germline V gene are ENHRY and SYGVKD. V shed 6 bases, J shed 8 bases, and the junction held 7 bases outside the gene matches. The CDR3 sequence: CAIRSGTSGIYEQFF. The CDR3 coding sequence is TGTGCCATCAGATCCGGGACTAGCGGGATCTATGAGCAGTTCTTC.

V is TRBV7-7 and J is TRBJ2-7; D perhaps matches TRBD2 (6 bases). The CDR3 has 12 amino acids. The ends were cut back, 3 bases at V and 9 bases at J, with 12 bases in the middle. Germline CDR1 is SSHAT and CDR2 is FNYEAQ (reference sequence). Here the CDR3 reads CASSFTGEVQYF. CDR3 DNA: TGTGCCAGCAGCTTCACCGGGGAGGTGCAGTACTTC.

V is TRBV27 and J is TRBJ2-1; 13 positions match TRBD2. CDR3 size: 15 residues. J lost 6 bases, V lost 6 bases, and 5 bases had no gene match. Germline values: CDR1 MNHEY, CDR2 SMNVEV (reference sequence). CDR3 in amino acids: CASSPGLAGVNEQFF. CDR3 nucleotide sequence: TGTGCCAGCAGCCCTGGACTAGCGGGAGTCAATGAGCAGTTCTTC.